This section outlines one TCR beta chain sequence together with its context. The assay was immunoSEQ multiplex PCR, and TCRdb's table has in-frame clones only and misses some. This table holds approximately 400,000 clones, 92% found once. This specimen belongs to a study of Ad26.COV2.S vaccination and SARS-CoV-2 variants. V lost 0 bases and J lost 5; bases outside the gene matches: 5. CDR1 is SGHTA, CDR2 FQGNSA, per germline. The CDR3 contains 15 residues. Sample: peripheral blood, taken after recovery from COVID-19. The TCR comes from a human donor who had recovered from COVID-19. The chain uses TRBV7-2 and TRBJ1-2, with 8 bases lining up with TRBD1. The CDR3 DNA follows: TGTGCCAGCAGCTTAGCTCCACAGGGGGAATATGGCTACACCTTC. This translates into CASSLAPQGEYGYTF.